This T cell receptor beta chain originates from a study of cytomegalovirus exposure and HLA in healthy donors. PCR primers comprised 60 Vbeta and 13 Jbeta primers. Some clones are missing from TCRdb's copy, which holds only in-frame ones; the method was immunoSEQ multiplex PCR. The data show over 150,000 clones, with roughly 87% seen just once and 0.85% to 1% held by the top ten. Germline values: CDR1 MNHEY, CDR2 SVGAGI. J lost 4 bases, V lost 6 bases, and 9 bases had no gene match. The CDR3 consists of 15 residues. J is TRBJ1-2 and V is TRBV6-5; 9 bases match TRBD1. The specimen was PBMCs. This receptor was taken from a woman younger than 45 in good health and CMV-seronegative. The CDR3: CASRDTGGGSYGYTF. In DNA, the CDR3 is TGTGCCAGCAGGGATACAGGGGGCGGTTCCTATGGCTACACCTTC.